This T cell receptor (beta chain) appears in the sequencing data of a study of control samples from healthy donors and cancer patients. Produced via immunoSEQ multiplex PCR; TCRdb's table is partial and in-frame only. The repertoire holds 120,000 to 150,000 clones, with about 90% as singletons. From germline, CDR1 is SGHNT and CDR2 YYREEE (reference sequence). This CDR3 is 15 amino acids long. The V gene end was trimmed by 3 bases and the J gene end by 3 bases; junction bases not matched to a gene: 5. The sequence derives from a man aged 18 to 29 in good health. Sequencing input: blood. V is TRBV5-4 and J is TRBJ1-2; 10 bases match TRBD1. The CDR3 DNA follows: TGTGCCAGCAGCTCCCCGGGACAGGGGTACTATGGCTACACCTTC. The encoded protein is CASSSPGQGYYGYTF.